This T cell receptor beta chain originates from a study of T cell responses to AZD1222 COVID-19 vaccine. Note on this clone: Its target is not known.

Sequencing was performed with immunoSEQ multiplex PCR; in TCRdb, only in-frame clones are kept and a portion is missing. The sample yields fewer than 200,000 clones, roughly 85% seen once. Pooling covered second doses at about 4 or about 12 weeks. Study-level findings and limits: Spike regions recognized by vaccine-associated CD4 TCRs spanned the protein, led by 160-218 and 743-854. Only a handful of AZD1222 recipients, several in all, had baseline seropositivity.

Per the germline V gene, CDR1 is SEHNR and CDR2 is FQNEAQ (reference sequence). This CDR3 region has 13 residues. V lost 5 bases and J lost 0, with 5 bases in between. This chain connects TRBV7-9 to TRBJ1-3; D is uncertain. This clonotype was obtained from an adult who received the AZD1222 COVID-19 vaccine. The input for sequencing was peripheral blood, taken 28 days after the second AZD1222 dose. CDR3 in DNA: TGTGCCAGCAGCGGATACTCTGGAAACACCATATATTTT. Amino acid sequence: CASSGYSGNTIYF.